The 25 T cell receptor beta chains reported below all come from one sample, sequenced in a study of molecular identifiers for immune sequencing clone quantification. TCRdb used MiXCR to reprocess the PCR reads, holding one entry per CDR3 protein. The table shows around 460,000 distinct CDR3 sequences, with 20% to 25% occurring only once. The sample consisted of naive CD8+ T cells from blood, with Jurkat cell RNA spiked in. Subset meaning: FACS-sorted CD8+CD4-CCR7+CD45RA+ naive T cells. The receptors here all came from a human donor in good health. Some libraries in this study had Jurkat cell RNA spiked in.

A note on this clonotype: One end of the junction is discordant with germline, which a read error may explain. CDR3 nucleotides: TGTGCCAGCAGTTCGGGACGGCTAACTAATGAAAAACCGTTTTTT. Translating it yields CASSSGRLTNEKPFF. J is TRBJ1-4 and V is TRBV6-2 or TRBV6-3, with D possibly TRBD1 on 5 matching bases. The CDR3 length is 15 residues. In germline, CDR1 is MNHEY, CDR2 SVGEGT.

The chain uses TRBV6-2 or TRBV6-3 and TRBJ2-3, with D tentatively TRBD2 (5 bases). Trimming shortened V by 4 bases and J by 4 bases, and 21 bases separated the two germline ends. Germline V gene sequence: CDR1 MNHEY, CDR2 SVGEGT. This CDR3 contains 17 residues. The CDR3 here is CASSSPTRASIPDTQYF. CDR3 in DNA: TGTGCCAGCAGTTCTCCAACCCGGGCTAGCATCCCAGATACGCAGTATTTT.

This clonotype was detected ten times or more. The chain couples TRBV28 to TRBJ2-5, with 10 bases fitting TRBD2. Germline V lookup: CDR1 MDHEN, CDR2 SYDVKM. The CDR3 runs 19 residues. J lost 5 bases, V lost 7 bases, and 22 bases had no gene match. This chain's CDR3 is CASTPSLGLAGVDRETQYF. In nucleotides, the CDR3 is TGTGCCAGCACTCCTTCTCTCGGGCTAGCGGGAGTCGATAGGGAGACCCAGTACTTC.

V is TRBV21-1 and J is TRBJ1-5; the table names TRBD1, a call not compared with the DNA. TRBV21-1 is annotated as a pseudogene. The CDR3 has 15 residues. CDR3 residues: CASSGTGFGNQPQHF. Written as DNA, the CDR3 is TGTGCCAGCAGCGGGACAGGGTTTGGCAATCAGCCCCAGCATTTT.

With regard to this clonotype: One base away lies a much larger clone, so this may be a sequencing read error. The rearrangement uses TRBV12-3 or TRBV12-4 and TRBJ2-7; D is possibly TRBD2 (6 bases). The CDR3 is made up of 14 amino acids. Here the CDR3 reads CASSLGGSVYGQYF. As DNA, the CDR3 is TGTGCCAGCAGCTTGGGGGGTTCCGTCTACGGGCAGTACTTC.

Only a few counts were recorded for this clonotype. The chain employs TRBV6-2 or TRBV6-3 and TRBJ2-2; D is unclear. Germline assignment: CDR1 MNHEY and CDR2 SVGEGT. The CDR3 consists of 16 residues. Deletions cut 7 bases from V and 6 bases from J, with 21 bases between. The CDR3 reads CASTYPDAVSPGELFF. CDR3 nucleotide sequence: TGTGCCAGCACCTACCCCGATGCCGTTTCCCCCGGGGAGCTGTTTTTT.

Comment on this clonotype: One end of the junction does not line up with germline, which may come from a read error. CDR3 nucleotide sequence: TGTGCCAGCAATTTAAGGGGGGCCAACGTCCTGACTTTC. The encoded protein is CASNLRGANVLTF. This chain connects TRBV28 to TRBJ2-6; no clear D gene. The V gene's germline CDR1 is MDHEN and CDR2 SYDVKM. The CDR3 is 13 amino acids.

In this sample, this clonotype turned up many times. CDR3 loop: CSVDPGGREETQYF. In nucleotides, the CDR3 is TGCAGCGTTGACCCTGGGGGCAGGGAGGAGACCCAGTACTTC. The chain is built from TRBV29-1 and TRBJ2-5, with D maybe TRBD1 (6 bases). Between the trimmed V and J ends, which lost 3 bases and 5 bases, there was a span of 16 bases. The CDR3 is 14 residues long. CDR1 SQVTM and CDR2 ANQGSEA come from the germline V gene.

This clonotype occurred a few times. The chain links TRBV20-1 to TRBJ1-1; D may be TRBD1 (5 bases). Germline CDR1 and CDR2: DFQATT and SNEGSKA (reference sequence). The CDR3 has 12 residues. Trimming took off 5 bases at V and 1 base at J, with 8 bases between the two ends. The CDR3 DNA reads as TGCAGTGCTGAGGGGACGAACACTGAAGCTTTCTTT. Protein: CSAEGTNTEAFF.

This clonotype has a handful of counts. This chain joins TRBV30 and TRBJ2-7; 7 bases match TRBD2. This CDR3 spans 13 amino acids. From germline, CDR1 is GTSNPN and CDR2 SVGIG (reference sequence). With V trimmed by 4 bases and J by 1 base, 4 bases remained unmatched. Here the CDR3 reads CAWNYGGSYEQYF. Here the CDR3 DNA reads TGTGCCTGGAACTACGGGGGGTCCTACGAGCAGTACTTC.

Concerning this clonotype itself: One end of the junction varies from germline; a read error may be responsible. In nucleotides, the CDR3 is TGCGCCAGCAGCCAAGAGGACAGGGGGCGAGAGACCCAGCACTTC. This encodes CASSQEDRGRETQHF. This chain links TRBV4-1 with TRBJ2-5, with 11 bases identical to TRBD1. CDR3 length equals 15 residues. Germline V gene data show CDR1 as MGHRA and CDR2 as YSYEKL.

This clonotype was recorded at least ten times. V and J are TRBV4-1 and TRBJ1-1, with TRBD1 identical over 11 bases. Germline V gene sequence: CDR1 MGHRA, CDR2 YSYEKL. The V segment lost 1 base and the J segment 5 bases; nucleotides outside the gene matches: 9. CDR3 length: 17 residues. CDR3 bases: TGCGCCAGCAGCCAAGCCCAGCCGGGACAGGGGGGGACTGAAGCTTTCTTT. Its protein is CASSQAQPGQGGTEAFF.

This clonotype occurred many times. The V and J genes are TRBV27 and TRBJ2-5, with 9 positions matching TRBD2. Germline V gene lookup returns CDR1 MNHEY and CDR2 SMNVEV (reference sequence). Unmatched junction bases numbered 7, after V lost 4 bases and J lost 4 bases. The CDR3 loop spans 15 amino acids. The CDR3 loop reads CASSSPGLAGETQYF. CDR3 coding DNA: TGTGCCAGCAGTTCTCCGGGACTAGCCGGAGAGACCCAGTACTTC.

This clonotype was picked up many times. V gene TRBV7-6 combines with J gene TRBJ1-5; no reliable D call. V lost 6 bases and J lost 5, with 20 bases in between. The length of the CDR3 is 16 residues. CDR1 SGHVS and CDR2 FNYEAQ come from the germline V gene. CDR3 nucleotide sequence: TGTGCCAGCAGTCAGGAGGTGGGGTTAGGTGATCAGCCCCAGCATTTT. Amino acid sequence: CASSQEVGLGDQPQHF.

This clonotype came up many times. The chain couples TRBV27 to TRBJ2-6; 9 bases line up with TRBD1. The CDR3 length is 17 residues. The V and J ends lost 2 bases and 1 base, in that order; junction bases with no gene match: 3. The germline CDR1 and CDR2 sequences are MNHEY and SMNVEV (reference sequence). CDR3 protein: CASSLTGGSSGANVLTF. CDR3 nucleotides: TGTGCCAGCAGTTTAACAGGGGGCTCATCTGGGGCCAACGTCCTGACTTTC.

The V and J genes are TRBV6-2 or TRBV6-3 and TRBJ2-7; 8 bases are shared with TRBD1. This CDR3 comprises 16 residues. The germline V gene encodes CDR1 MNHEY and CDR2 SVGEGT. V gave up 4 bases and J gave up 3 bases; unmatched junction bases: 11. The CDR3 sequence: CASSFRRTGILYEQYF. CDR3 DNA: TGTGCCAGCAGTTTTAGGAGGACAGGGATCCTCTACGAGCAGTACTTC.

The chain joins TRBV15 to TRBJ2-1; TRBD2 might be the D (7 bases). CDR3 length: 13 residues. V was cut by 6 bases and J by 7 bases, with 13 bases left in between. Germline lookup yields CDR1 LNHNV and CDR2 YYDKDF (reference sequence). The CDR3 here is CATRGGAGNEQFF. The CDR3 nucleotides are TGTGCCACCAGAGGGGGGGCAGGGAATGAGCAGTTCTTC.

Points on this clonotype: Mismatch with germline at one junction end may stem from a read error. V gene TRBV30 combines with J gene TRBJ2-6, with D possibly TRBD1 on 5 matching bases. CDR1 is GTSNPN, CDR2 SVGIG, per germline (reference sequence). The CDR3 spans 17 residues. As DNA, the CDR3 is TGTGCCTGGAGTGCGTATAAAAAGGGCTCTGGGGCCGACGTCCTGACTTTC. This codes for CAWSAYKKGSGADVLTF.

The chain is built from TRBV7-9 and TRBJ2-2; TRBD1 is a possible D gene (5 bases). In germline, CDR1 is SEHNR, CDR2 FQNEAQ (reference sequence). The CDR3 has 15 amino acids. V was trimmed by 1 base and J by 3 bases, leaving 9 bases between them. CDR3 region: CASSLGGADTGELFF. DNA for the CDR3: TGTGCCAGCAGCTTAGGGGGCGCTGACACCGGGGAGCTGTTTTTT.

The chain's CDR3 is CASSPLSGRNGGEQFF. The CDR3 coding sequence is TGTGCCAGCAGCCCTCTTAGCGGGAGGAATGGTGGTGAGCAGTTCTTC. The chain is built from TRBV7-2 and TRBJ2-1; 10 bases map to TRBD2. Germline assignment: CDR1 SGHTA and CDR2 FQGNSA. The CDR3 extends over 16 amino acids. V shed 5 bases, J shed 9 bases, and the junction held 13 bases outside the gene matches.

Concerning this clonotype: This may come from a read error, since a much larger clone is one base off. The V gene is TRBV7-9, the J gene TRBJ2-6; tentatively, D is TRBD2 (7 bases). This CDR3 is 15 amino acids long. Germline CDR1 and CDR2: SEHNR and FQNEAQ (reference sequence). CDR3 coding DNA: TGTGCCAGCAGGGGAGGGGTTTCGGGGGCCAACGCCCTGACTTTC. Its translation is CASRGGVSGANALTF.

The chain links TRBV30 to TRBJ2-3; D is uncertain. CDR1 is GTSNPN and CDR2 is SVGIG in the germline V gene (reference sequence). The CDR3 is 11 residues long. CDR3 sequence: CALHSTDTQYF. The CDR3, as DNA: TGTGCACTACATAGCACAGATACGCAGTATTTT.

This clonotype has only a few counts. The chain is built from TRBV9 and TRBJ1-2; D is undetermined. V was shortened by 3 bases and J by 8 bases, with 14 bases between the two germline ends. From germline, CDR1 is SGDLS and CDR2 YYNGEE. This CDR3 region has 13 residues. The CDR3 region has the DNA TGTGCCAGCAGCGAAAGATTGGCAGGCGGCTACACCTTC. It codes for CASSERLAGGYTF.

This clonotype was observed at least ten times. V usage is TRBV7-6 and J usage is TRBJ2-7; D possibly corresponds to TRBD2 (5 bases). Trimming took 5 bases from V and 2 from J, leaving 10 bases between them. This CDR3 is 13 amino acids long. Germline V gives CDR1 SGHVS, CDR2 FNYEAQ. CDR3 protein: CASSQAEAYEQYF. DNA for the CDR3: TGTGCCAGCAGCCAAGCGGAAGCCTACGAGCAGTACTTC.

This clonotype was seen at least ten times. V and J are TRBV7-9 and TRBJ2-4; D ambiguous. The CDR3 is made up of 15 amino acids. Trimming stripped 0 bases from V and 12 bases from J, with 18 bases between. Germline CDR1 and CDR2: SEHNR and FQNEAQ (reference sequence). The CDR3 coding sequence is TGTGCCAGCAGCTTAGCCGTGGGCAGGCAACACCCTCAGTACTTC. Translation: CASSLAVGRQHPQYF.